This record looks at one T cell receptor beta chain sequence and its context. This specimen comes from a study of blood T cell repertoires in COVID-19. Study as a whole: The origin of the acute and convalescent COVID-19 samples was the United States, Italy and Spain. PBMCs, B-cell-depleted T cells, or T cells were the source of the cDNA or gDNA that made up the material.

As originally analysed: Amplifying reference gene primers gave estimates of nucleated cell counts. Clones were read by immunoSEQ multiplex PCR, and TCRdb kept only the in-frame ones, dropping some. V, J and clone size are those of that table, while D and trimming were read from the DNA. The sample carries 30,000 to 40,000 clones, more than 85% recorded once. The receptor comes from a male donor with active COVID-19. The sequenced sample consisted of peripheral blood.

The CDR3 region is CASSSAGGDTEAFF. For the CDR3, the DNA is TGCGCCAGCAGCTCCGCTGGGGGGGACACTGAAGCTTTCTTT. The chain combines TRBV5-1 with TRBJ1-1; TRBD1 might be the D (5 bases). Trimming removed 3 bases from V and 3 bases from J, with 12 bases in between. This CDR3 spans 14 amino acids. Germline lookup yields CDR1 SGHRS and CDR2 YFSETQ.